This TCR beta chain was obtained from a study of cytomegalovirus exposure and HLA in healthy donors. Primers included in the PCR were 60 Vbeta and 13 Jbeta primers. Using immunoSEQ multiplex PCR, the repertoire was profiled, and TCRdb retains in-frame clones only, with some absent. Here the sample spans around 150,000 clones, nearly 80% being singletons. CDR3 length: 13 amino acids. J was trimmed by 8 bases and V by 6 bases; bases with no gene match: 7. Per the germline V gene, CDR1 is LNHDA and CDR2 is SQIVND (reference sequence). V and J are TRBV19 and TRBJ2-1, with 7 bases that match TRBD1. The receptor's source is a woman in her thirties or forties in good health and CMV-seronegative. The sample comprised PBMCs. Here the CDR3 reads CASRTTGVDEQFF. The CDR3 coding sequence is TGTGCCAGTAGAACTACAGGGGTGGATGAGCAGTTCTTC.